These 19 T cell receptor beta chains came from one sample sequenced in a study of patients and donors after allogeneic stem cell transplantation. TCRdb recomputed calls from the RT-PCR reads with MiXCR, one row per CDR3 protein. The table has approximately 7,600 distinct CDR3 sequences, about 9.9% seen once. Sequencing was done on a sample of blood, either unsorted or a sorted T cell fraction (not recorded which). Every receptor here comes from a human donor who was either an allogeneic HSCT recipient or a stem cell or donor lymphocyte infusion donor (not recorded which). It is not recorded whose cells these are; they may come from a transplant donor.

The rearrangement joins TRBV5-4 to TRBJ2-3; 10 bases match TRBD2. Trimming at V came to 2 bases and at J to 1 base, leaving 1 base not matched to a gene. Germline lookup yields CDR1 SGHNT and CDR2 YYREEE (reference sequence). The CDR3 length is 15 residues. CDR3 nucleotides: TGTGCCAGCAGCTTAGCGGGGGGGCGCACAGATACGCAGTATTTT. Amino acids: CASSLAGGRTDTQYF.

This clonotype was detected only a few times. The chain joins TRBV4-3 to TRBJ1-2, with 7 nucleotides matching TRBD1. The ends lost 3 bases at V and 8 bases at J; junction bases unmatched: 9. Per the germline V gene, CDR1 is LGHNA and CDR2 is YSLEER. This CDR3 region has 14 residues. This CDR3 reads CASSQEQGKSGYTF. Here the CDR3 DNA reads TGCGCCAGCAGCCAGGAACAGGGGAAGTCAGGCTACACCTTC.

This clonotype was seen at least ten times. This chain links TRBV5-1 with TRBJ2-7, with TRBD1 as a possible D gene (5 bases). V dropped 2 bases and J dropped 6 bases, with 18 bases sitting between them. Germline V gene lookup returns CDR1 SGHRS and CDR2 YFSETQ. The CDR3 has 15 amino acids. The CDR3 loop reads CASSFLSGHMGEQYF. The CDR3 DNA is TGCGCCAGCAGCTTTTTATCAGGGCATATGGGCGAGCAGTACTTC. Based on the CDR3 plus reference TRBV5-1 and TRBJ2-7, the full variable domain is KAGVTQTPRYLIKTRGQQVTLSCSPISGHRSVSWYQQTPGQGLQFLFEYFSETQRNKGNFPGRFSGRQFSNSRSEMNVSTLELGDSALYLCASSFLSGHMGEQYFGPGTRLTVT.

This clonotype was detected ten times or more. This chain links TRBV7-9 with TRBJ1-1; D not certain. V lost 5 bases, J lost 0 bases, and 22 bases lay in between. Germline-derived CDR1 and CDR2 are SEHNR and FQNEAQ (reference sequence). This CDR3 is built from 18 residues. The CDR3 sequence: CASSTPVEGWGMNTEAFF. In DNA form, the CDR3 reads TGTGCCAGCAGCACCCCAGTGGAGGGCTGGGGTATGAACACTGAAGCTTTCTTT.

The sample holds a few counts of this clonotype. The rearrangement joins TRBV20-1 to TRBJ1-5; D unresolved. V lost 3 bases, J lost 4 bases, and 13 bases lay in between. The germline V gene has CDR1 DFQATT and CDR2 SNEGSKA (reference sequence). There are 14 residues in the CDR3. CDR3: CSARSGYRNQPQHF. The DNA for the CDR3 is TGCAGTGCTAGGAGCGGGTACCGAAATCAGCCCCAGCATTTT.

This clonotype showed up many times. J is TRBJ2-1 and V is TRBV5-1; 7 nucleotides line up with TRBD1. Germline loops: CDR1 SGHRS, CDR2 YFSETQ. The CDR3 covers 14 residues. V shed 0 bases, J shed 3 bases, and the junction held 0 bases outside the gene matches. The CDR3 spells CASSLGDSYNEQFF. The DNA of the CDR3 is TGCGCCAGCAGCTTGGGGGACAGCTACAATGAGCAGTTCTTC.

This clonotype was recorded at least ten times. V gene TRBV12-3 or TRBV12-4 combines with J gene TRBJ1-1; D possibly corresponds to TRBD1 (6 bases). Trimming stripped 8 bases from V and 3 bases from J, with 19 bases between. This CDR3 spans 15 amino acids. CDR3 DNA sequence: TGTGCCAGCTCATTGATGGGGGGCGTTGACACTGAAGCTTTCTTT. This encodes CASSLMGGVDTEAFF.

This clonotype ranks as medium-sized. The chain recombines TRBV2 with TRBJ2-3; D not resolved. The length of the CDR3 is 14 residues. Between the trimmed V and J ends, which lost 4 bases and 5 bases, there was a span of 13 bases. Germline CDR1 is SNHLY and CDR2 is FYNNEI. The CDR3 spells CASSVYHGVDTQYF. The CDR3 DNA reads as TGTGCCAGCAGTGTGTATCACGGAGTAGATACGCAGTATTTT. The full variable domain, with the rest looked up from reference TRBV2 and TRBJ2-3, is EPEVTQTPSHQVTQMGQEVILRCVPISNHLYFYWYRQILGQKVEFLVSFYNNEISEKSEIFDDQFSVERPDGSNFTLKIRSTKLEDSAMYFCASSVYHGVDTQYFGPGTRLTVL.

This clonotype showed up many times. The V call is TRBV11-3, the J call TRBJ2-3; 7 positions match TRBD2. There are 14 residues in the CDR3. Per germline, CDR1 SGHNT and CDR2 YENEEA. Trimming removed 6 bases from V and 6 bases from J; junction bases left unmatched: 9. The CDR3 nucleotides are TGTGCCAGCAGAGCGGGGCACAGGTCGGATACGCAGTATTTT. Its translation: CASRAGHRSDTQYF.

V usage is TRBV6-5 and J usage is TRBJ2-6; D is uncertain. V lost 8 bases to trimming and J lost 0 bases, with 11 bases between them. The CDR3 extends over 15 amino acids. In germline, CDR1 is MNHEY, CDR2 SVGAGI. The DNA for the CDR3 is TGTGCCAGCGGAACTCGGCCCTCTGGGGCCAACGTCCTGACTTTC. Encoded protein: CASGTRPSGANVLTF.

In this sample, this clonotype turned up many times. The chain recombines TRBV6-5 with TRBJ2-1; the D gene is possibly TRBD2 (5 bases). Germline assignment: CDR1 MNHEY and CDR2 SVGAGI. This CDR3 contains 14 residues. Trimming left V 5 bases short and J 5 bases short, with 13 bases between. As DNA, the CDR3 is TGTGCCAGCAGTCTAGAGGGCGGCAACAATGAGCAGTTCTTC. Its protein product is CASSLEGGNNEQFF.

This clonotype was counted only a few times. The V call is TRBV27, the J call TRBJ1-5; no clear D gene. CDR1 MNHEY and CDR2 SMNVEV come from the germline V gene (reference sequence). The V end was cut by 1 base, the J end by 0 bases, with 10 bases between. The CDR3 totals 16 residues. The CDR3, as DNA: TGTGCCAGCAGTTTATTACAGCTATATAGCAATCAGCCCCAGCATTTT. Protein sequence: CASSLLQLYSNQPQHF.

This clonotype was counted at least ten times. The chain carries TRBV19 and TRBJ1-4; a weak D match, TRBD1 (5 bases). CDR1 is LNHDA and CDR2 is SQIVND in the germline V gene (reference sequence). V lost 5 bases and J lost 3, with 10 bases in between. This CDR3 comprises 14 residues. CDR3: CASSSGRANEKLFF. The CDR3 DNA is TGTGCCAGTAGTTCGGGACGGGCTAATGAAAAACTGTTTTTT.

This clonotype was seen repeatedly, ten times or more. The CDR3, as DNA: TGTGCCAGCAGTTTAAGGACAGTGAACACTGAAGCTTTCTTT. Its translation is CASSLRTVNTEAFF. The rearrangement joins TRBV12-3 or TRBV12-4 to TRBJ1-1; TRBD1 is a possible D gene (6 bases). This CDR3 has 14 amino acids. V was clipped by 2 bases and J by 0 bases, with 7 bases between them.

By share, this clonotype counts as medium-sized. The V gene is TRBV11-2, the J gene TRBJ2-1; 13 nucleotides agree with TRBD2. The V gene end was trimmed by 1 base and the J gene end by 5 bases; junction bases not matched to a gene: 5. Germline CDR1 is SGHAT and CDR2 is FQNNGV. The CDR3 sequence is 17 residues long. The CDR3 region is CASSLGTSGGLNNEQFF. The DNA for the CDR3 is TGTGCCAGCAGCTTAGGGACTAGCGGGGGTCTCAACAATGAGCAGTTCTTC.

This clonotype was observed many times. This CDR3 is CASSRGMRNTEAFF. CDR3 in DNA: TGTGCCAGCAGCAGGGGCATGAGGAACACTGAAGCTTTCTTT. J is TRBJ1-1 and V is TRBV5-6; tentatively, D is TRBD1 (5 bases). Trimming removed 4 bases from V and 1 base from J, with 11 bases in between. CDR1 and CDR2 from the germline V gene are SGHDT and YYEEEE. This CDR3 has 14 residues.

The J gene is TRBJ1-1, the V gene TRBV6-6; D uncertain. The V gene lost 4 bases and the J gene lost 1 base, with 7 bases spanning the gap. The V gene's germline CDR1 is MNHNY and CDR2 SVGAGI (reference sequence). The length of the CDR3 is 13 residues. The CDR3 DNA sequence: TGTGCCAGCAGTTTTGGGGAGAACACTGAAGCTTTCTTT. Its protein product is CASSFGENTEAFF.

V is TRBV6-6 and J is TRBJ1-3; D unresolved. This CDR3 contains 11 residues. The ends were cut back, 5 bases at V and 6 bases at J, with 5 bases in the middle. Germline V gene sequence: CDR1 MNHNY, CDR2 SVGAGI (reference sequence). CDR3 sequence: CASSRENTIYF. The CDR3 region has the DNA TGTGCCAGCAGTAGGGAAAACACCATATATTTT.

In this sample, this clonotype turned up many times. Written as DNA, the CDR3 is TGTGCCAGCAGTTACTCGAGAGCGGAGGCCGTTGCTAACTATGGCTACACCTTC. Encoded protein: CASSYSRAEAVANYGYTF. The chain combines TRBV6-5 with TRBJ1-2; D not certain. V lost 0 bases and J lost 0, with 17 bases in between. This CDR3 spans 18 amino acids. Germline lookup yields CDR1 MNHEY and CDR2 SVGAGI.